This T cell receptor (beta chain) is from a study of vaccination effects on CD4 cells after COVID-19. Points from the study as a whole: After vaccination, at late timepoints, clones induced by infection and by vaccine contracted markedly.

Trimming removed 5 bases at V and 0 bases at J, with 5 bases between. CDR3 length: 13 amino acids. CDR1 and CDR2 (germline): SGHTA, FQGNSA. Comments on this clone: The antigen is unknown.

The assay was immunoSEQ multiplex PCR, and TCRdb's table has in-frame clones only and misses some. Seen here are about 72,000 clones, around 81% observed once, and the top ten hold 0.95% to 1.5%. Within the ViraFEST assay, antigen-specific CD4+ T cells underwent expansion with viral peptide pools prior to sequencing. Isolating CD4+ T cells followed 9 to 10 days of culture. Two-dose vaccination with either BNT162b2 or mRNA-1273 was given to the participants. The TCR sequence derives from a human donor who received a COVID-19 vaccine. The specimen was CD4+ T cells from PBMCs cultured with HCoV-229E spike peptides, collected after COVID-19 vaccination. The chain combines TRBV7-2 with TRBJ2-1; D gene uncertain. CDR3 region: CASSPSSYNEQFF. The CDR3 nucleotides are TGTGCCAGCAGCCCCAGCTCCTACAATGAGCAGTTCTTC.